Sequencing of this T cell receptor (beta chain) was carried out in a study of spatial heterogeneity in lung cancer. Across the whole study: The study consistently detected more beta-chain than alpha-chain sequences.

In its sample, this clonotype was seen many times. CDR3 length: 13 amino acids. The trim removed 6 bases at V and 9 bases at J, leaving 10 bases unmatched. Germline loops: CDR1 SQVTM, CDR2 ANQGSEA. Unique molecular identifiers, one per molecule, were present on every TCR cDNA molecule. TCRdb ran MiXCR on the 5' RACE reads and lists one entry per CDR3 protein. The sample lists roughly 39,000 distinct CDR3 sequences, around 7% occurring once. Stated time point: sample taken at primary tumor resection. Untreated early-stage non-small cell lung cancer patients, over 55 in total, were the donors. Unsorted samples of tumor, nontumor lung or frozen PBMC had their whole RNA sequenced.

The clonotype was recovered from a female donor with early-stage non-small cell lung cancer. The sample here was PBMCs, taken at surgery. The chain has TRBV29-1 and TRBJ2-5, with 10 bases aligning to TRBD1. CDR3: CSVGTGDFGAQYF. The CDR3 DNA sequence: TGCAGCGTCGGGACAGGGGATTTTGGGGCCCAGTACTTC.